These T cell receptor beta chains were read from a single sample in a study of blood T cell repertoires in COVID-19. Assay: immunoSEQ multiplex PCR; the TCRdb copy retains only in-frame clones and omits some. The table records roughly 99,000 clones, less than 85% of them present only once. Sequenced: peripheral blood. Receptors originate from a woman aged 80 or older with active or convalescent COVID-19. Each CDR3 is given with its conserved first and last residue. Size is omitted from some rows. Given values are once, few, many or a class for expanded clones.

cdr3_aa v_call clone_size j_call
CASSTPGLASGFQYF TRBV28 - TRBJ2-5
CASSQVTGGGEAFF TRBV14 once TRBJ1-1
CASSFENQPQHF TRBV12-3/TRBV12-4 - TRBJ1-5
CASSGEGGAGIDTQYF TRBV5-1 - TRBJ2-3
CAWSGAGTSGLTGELFF TRBV30 - TRBJ2-2
CASSTYRASTDTQYF TRBV11-2 - TRBJ2-3
CSVGQSGLAGEGYF TRBV29-1 - TRBJ2-5
CASSHREGVQPQHF TRBV6-5 - TRBJ1-5
CASSRKTSGRNEQFF TRBV19 - TRBJ2-1
CAISASGTGDSGANVLTF TRBV10-3 - TRBJ2-6
CASTPDAGGLASFF TRBV19 - TRBJ2-1
CASTVSPGETQYF TRBV9 few TRBJ2-5
CASSASSGLAGAGEQFF TRBV9 - TRBJ2-1
CASLRGDTGELFF TRBV9 - TRBJ2-2
CATSETGSSSGANVLTF TRBV24-1 - TRBJ2-6
CASSPGGKGGYEQYF TRBV5-4 few TRBJ2-7
CASSFAGQGIQPQHF TRBV7-2 - TRBJ1-5
CASSEGLAGYNEQFF TRBV6-1 - TRBJ2-1
CASSSGLDLSTDTQYF TRBV7-9 once TRBJ2-3
CASSYSRGRVETQYF TRBV6-5 - TRBJ2-5
CASSLGGLAGVYNEQFF TRBV7-2 - TRBJ2-1
CASSLSGLAKNIQYF TRBV6-2/TRBV6-3 once TRBJ2-4
CASGQSSYEQYF TRBV4-1 - TRBJ2-7
CASSYSLGALAGEEYF TRBV6-5 - TRBJ2-7
CSVDRPGDTQYF TRBV29-1 - TRBJ2-3
CASSPGVGTYGYTF TRBV18 once TRBJ1-2
CASSLGVWASTDTQYF TRBV5-5 - TRBJ2-3
CASRQESNTGELFF TRBV6-5 - TRBJ2-2
CSVAVTGLQGGTDTQYF TRBV29-1 few TRBJ2-3
CASSPDRVKANEKLFF TRBV18 - TRBJ1-4
CASSELGTSFNEQFF TRBV2 - TRBJ2-1
CASSSTGPPSYEQYF TRBV18 - TRBJ2-7
CAWSRGQGLSEQYF TRBV30 - TRBJ2-7
CASSRSYEQYF TRBV5-8 - TRBJ2-7
CASSSKVGGGEQFF TRBV7-3 - TRBJ2-1
CASSIQGRTYNEQFF TRBV5-4 - TRBJ2-1
CASSLRQGNTHEQYF TRBV3-1/TRBV3-2 once TRBJ2-7
CASSRQPTMNTEAFF TRBV6-5 - TRBJ1-1
CASSYRVKSTEAFF TRBV11-2 - TRBJ1-1
CASSASGTVIGELFF TRBV7-2 few TRBJ2-2
CASSLPGVGSPLHF TRBV11-2 - TRBJ1-6
CASTLLGEGYNEQFF TRBV27 - TRBJ2-1
CASSTGVNTEAFF TRBV13 - TRBJ1-1
CASSPDRGGNTEAFF TRBV18 - TRBJ1-1
CASSFRAGDAQYF TRBV12-3/TRBV12-4 - TRBJ2-7